The clone carrying this T cell receptor beta chain has more than one count but fewer than ten. Its antigen is currently unknown. The sample comes from a study of glioma-infiltrating T cells. TCR alpha and beta CDR3 regions were amplified from RNA using iRepertoire nested multiplex PCR. For one-step reverse transcription and amplification, about 90-400 ng of tissue mRNA or PBMC total RNA was used. In TCRdb, the multiplex PCR reads were re-called with MiXCR into one record per CDR3 protein. There are more than 110,000 distinct CDR3 sequences in the sample; 35% to 50% occur only once, and around 20% lies in the top ten. Study conclusions and caveats: CDR3 overlap between tissue and blood was very small. Gliomas, especially low-grade, showed above-expected tissue-blood divergence; non-neoplastic patients showed below.

CDR3 length: 16 amino acids. V lost 0 bases and J lost 0; bases outside the gene matches: 3. Germline loops: CDR1 LGHNA, CDR2 YSLEER. This sequence originates from a human donor with low-grade glioma or glioblastoma, undergoing nonglioma brain surgery, or in good health (not recorded which). Sequencing was performed on glioma tissue, nonneoplastic brain tissue, or PBMCs (not recorded which). The J gene is TRBJ2-3, the V gene TRBV4-3, with 7 bases aligning to TRBD2. CDR3 protein: CASSQEGGSSTDTQYF. CDR3 DNA sequence: TGCGCCAGCAGCCAAGAGGGCGGGAGCAGCACAGATACGCAGTATTTT.